This T cell receptor beta chain was obtained from a study of T cell clonality in common variable immunodeficiency. Sequenced by immunoSEQ multiplex PCR; TCRdb stores in-frame clones only, minus some. The sample was found to contain about 39,000 clones, and every one recurs. Of note for this clone: The read terminates 3 residues before the CDR3 end, so the remaining end is supplied by the germline J gene.

CDR1 is LNHDA, CDR2 SQIVND, per germline (reference sequence). With V trimmed by 5 bases and J by 5 bases, 7 bases remained unmatched. The CDR3 runs to 15 residues. The V call is TRBV19, the J call TRBJ2-1, with TRBD2 matching over 9 bases. This clonotype originated in a person between 18 and 75 years old in good health. Sequenced sample: peripheral blood mononuclear cells. The CDR3 loop reads CASSLWGLADNEQFF. The covered CDR3 bases are TGTGCCAGTAGTCTCTGGGGACTAGCCGACAATGAG.